This T cell receptor beta chain was sequenced in a study of blood T cell repertoires in COVID-19 (dated by TCRdb to 2019 to 2021). Looking at the study overall: The collaborator samples originated in the United States, Italy and Spain and spanned the acute and convalescent phases of COVID-19. The prospective study material was composed of cDNA or gDNA derived from T cells, B-cell-depleted T cells, or PBMCs. Deeply sampled blood TCRbeta repertoires from subjects exposed to, actively infected with, or recovered from COVID-19 were included in the dataset. The repertoires were released in a freely available public database intended as a resource for research on the immune response to SARS-CoV-2. Samples were obtained from the ongoing ImmuneRACE study (first 160 participants) and from roughly 1,300 subjects provided by 6 global collaborators. Sample metadata almost always included a de-identified subject ID, COVID-19 status, age in years and sex. HLA class I and class II types, where available, came from metadata supplied by the sample provider rather than from assay-based typing. Summary of the overall study and its limitations: The amount of clinical and demographic metadata varied by source and participant and was provided uncurated.

Whole blood was collected in K2EDTA tubes by collaborating institutions according to the institutions' own protocols. Collaborator samples were shipped for TCRbeta analysis as frozen whole blood, isolated PBMCs, or DNA extracted from either sample type. On this clone: Its antigen specificity is not known. No per-base quality is available; no much larger clone lies one base away.

Relative to germline, V is 10 bases shorter and J is 0 bases shorter, with 17 bases between their ends. The cysteine opens and the phenylalanine closes a CDR3 of 15 amino acids. The CDR3 DNA has 45 bases and is translated from base 1. From the germline V gene, CDR1 is SGDLS and CDR2 is YYNGEE. TCRbeta CDR3 regions were amplified from genomic DNA by means of the immunoSEQ Assay, a bias-controlled multiplex PCR. On the authors' methods: The number of nucleated cells in each sample was estimated by amplification of reference gene primers within the assay. To quantify the absolute abundance of each unique TCRbeta CDR3 rearrangement, sequence reads were collapsed and filtered. For each sample, productive Simpson clonality was calculated as the square root of Simpson's diversity index across productive rearrangements. TCRdb re-hosts the immuneACCESS table, in-frame sequences only. Its copies lack some clones; in the studies checked, an unresolved V gene accounts for under half of them, and the cause for the rest is not known. V and J calls and clone size are as listed in that table; D and trimming were resolved from the DNA. This sample holds fewer than 100,000 clones; about 89% were observed only once. Approximately 7.4% of the sample is taken by the ten largest.

This sequence uses TRBV9 and TRBJ1-3, with TRBD1 perhaps the D gene, on 5 matching bases. The sequenced sample consisted of peripheral blood. The sequence came from a human donor with acute or convalescent COVID-19. The donor label of this sample is uncertain. The CDR3 protein is CASARGINSGNTIYF. The DNA sequence is TGTGCCTCCGCCCGGGGGATCAACTCTGGAAACACCATATATTTT.